This T cell receptor beta chain appears in the sequencing data of a study of human T cells and chemical hapten exposure. This clonotype was detected many times. TCRdb reprocessed the RACE reads via MiXCR and lists one record per CDR3 protein. The data contain 65,000 to 95,000 distinct CDR3 sequences, 6% to 8.5% of them seen just once; the ten biggest clones take up approximately 1.2%. Germline V gene data show CDR1 as SGHTA and CDR2 as FQGTGA. With 5 bases clipped from V and 4 bases from J, the junction kept 11 bases outside the gene matches. CDR3 length: 16 residues. Time point defined: patch test 2, 6 weeks after DPC sensitization. Treatment specified: therapeutic diphenylcyclopropenone sensitization with weekly scalp DPC.

Source: whole blood, taken in connection with sensitization to the hapten diphenylcyclopropenone (DPC). This clonotype originated in a woman aged 25 to 39 with alopecia areata. Some clones in this sample may be carry-over from other donors' samples. The chain couples TRBV7-3 to TRBJ2-1; 7 nucleotides align to TRBD1. Written as DNA, the CDR3 is TGTGCCAGCAGCAGAAACCCCAGGGGGTCTTACAATGAGCAGTTCTTC. Protein: CASSRNPRGSYNEQFF.